Each of the 25 T cell receptor beta chains below was sequenced from the same sample in a study of blood T cell repertoires in COVID-19 (dated by TCRdb to about 2020). The library was built by means of the immunoSEQ multiplex PCR assay. TCRdb re-hosts the immuneACCESS table, in-frame sequences only. Its copies lack some clones; in the studies checked, an unresolved V gene accounts for under half of them, and the cause for the rest is not known. This sample holds some 250,000 clones; over 75% were observed only once. The ten largest account for around 0.8% of the sample. Sequencing was performed on peripheral blood. The source of these receptors is a woman in her 30s with acute or convalescent COVID-19.

J is TRBJ1-1 and V is TRBV5-4, with no clear D. The germline CDR1 and CDR2 sequences are SGHNT and YYREEE (reference sequence). The CDR3 is 13 residues long. With 0 bases removed from V and 7 bases from J, the gap between germline ends came to 10 bases. The CDR3 DNA follows: TGTGCCAGCAGCTTGGACCCCCAGTATGAAGCTTTCTTT. As protein: CASSLDPQYEAFF.

V and J are TRBV29-1 and TRBJ2-7, with TRBD2 matching over 14 bases. The CDR3 loop spans 14 amino acids. Germline V gene lookup returns CDR1 SQVTM and CDR2 ANQGSEA. Unmatched junction bases numbered 5, after V lost 6 bases and J lost 4 bases. CDR3 sequence (DNA): TGCAGCGTGGGACTAGCGGGAGTCGGGTACGAGCAGTACTTC. The encoded protein is CSVGLAGVGYEQYF.

In the case of this clone: The junction departs from germline at one end; a sequencing error may be responsible. This sequence joins TRBV9 and TRBJ2-2; TRBD2 agrees at 7 bases. This CDR3 is 16 amino acids long. Germline V gives CDR1 SGDLS, CDR2 YYNGEE. CDR3 nucleotides: TGTGCCCGCAGCGTAGCTCTGGGGGGGGGCACCGGGGAGCTGTTTTTT. Encoded protein: CARSVALGGGTGELFF. The variable domain in full, completed from reference TRBV9 and TRBJ2-2, reads DSGVTQTPKHLITATGQRVTLRCSPRSGDLSVYWYQQSLDQGLQFLIQYYNGEERAKGNILERFSAQQFPDLHSELNLSSLELGDSALYFCARSVALGGGTGELFFGEGSRLTVL.

The chain employs TRBV29-1 and TRBJ1-2; tentatively, D is TRBD1 (5 bases). The CDR3 loop spans 12 amino acids. Trimming shortened V by 1 base and J by 8 bases, and 11 bases separated the two germline ends. Looked up from germline, CDR1 is SQVTM and CDR2 is ANQGSEA. The CDR3 here is CSVEGGAWGYTF. Here the CDR3 DNA reads TGCAGCGTTGAAGGGGGCGCGTGGGGCTACACCTTC.

V is TRBV4-3 and J is TRBJ1-1, with D possibly matching TRBD1 (6 bases). V gave up 1 base and J gave up 1 base, with 10 bases separating them. CDR1 is LGHNA, CDR2 YSLEER, per germline. CDR3 length equals 15 residues. The CDR3 loop reads CASSQVDRKNTEAFF. CDR3 DNA sequence: TGCGCCAGCAGCCAAGTGGACAGAAAGAACACTGAAGCTTTCTTT.

This clone was seen a few times. The rearrangement links TRBV2 to TRBJ2-1; perhaps TRBD2 as D (6 bases). Germline V gene sequence: CDR1 SNHLY, CDR2 FYNNEI. This CDR3 has 14 residues. V was trimmed by 3 bases and J by 8 bases, leaving 14 bases between them. CDR3 in amino acids: CASSEVGGVDEQFF. CDR3 DNA: TGTGCCAGCAGTGAGGTTGGAGGGGTGGATGAGCAGTTCTTC.

This clone turned up a few times. The chain joins TRBV15 to TRBJ1-5, with unresolved D. In germline, CDR1 is LNHNV, CDR2 YYDKDF (reference sequence). V dropped 4 bases and J dropped 4 bases, with 5 bases sitting between them. This CDR3 is built from 12 residues. This CDR3 is CATSMTNQPQHF. The CDR3 bases are TGTGCCACCAGCATGACTAATCAGCCCCAGCATTTT.

This chain joins TRBV6-7 and TRBJ2-2, with TRBD2 as a possible D gene (6 bases). TRBV6-7 is placed among ORFs of uncertain function. The V end was cut by 0 bases, the J end by 3 bases, with 11 bases between. CDR3 length: 16 residues. Written as DNA, the CDR3 is TGTGCCAGCAGTTACTCTTGCGGGGAATACACCGGGGAGCTGTTTTTT. It codes for CASSYSCGEYTGELFF.

V is TRBV11-2 and J is TRBJ2-1; no definite D call. Germline CDR1 reads SGHAT; CDR2 reads FQNNGV. The CDR3 consists of 15 residues. V was shortened by 5 bases and J by 7 bases, with 18 bases between the two germline ends. CDR3 sequence reads: CASSADSAVGNEQFF. CDR3 nucleotides: TGTGCCAGCAGCGCCGACTCCGCCGTGGGTAATGAGCAGTTCTTC. Variable domain in full (rest from reference TRBV11-2 and TRBJ2-1): EAGVAQSPRYKIIEKRQSVAFWCNPISGHATLYWYQQILGQGPKLLIQFQNNGVVDDSQLPKDRFSAERLKGVDSTLKIQPAKLEDSAVYLCASSADSAVGNEQFFGPGTRLTVL.

The chain combines TRBV3-1 (or the pseudogene TRBV3-2) with TRBJ2-1; the D gene is possibly TRBD2 (5 bases). Germline V CDR1 and CDR2: LGHDT, YNNKEL (reference sequence). The V end lost 2 bases, the J end lost 4 bases, and 18 bases lay between the germline ends. This CDR3 spans 17 amino acids. The CDR3 here is CASSQFNERSCYNEQFF. The CDR3 nucleotides are TGTGCCAGCAGCCAATTTAACGAGCGGAGCTGTTACAATGAGCAGTTCTTC.

The chain carries TRBV5-1 and TRBJ2-2, with 7 bases identical to TRBD2. This CDR3 is built from 16 residues. The junction had 10 bases not matched to a gene; V was cut back by 5 bases and J by 3 bases. CDR1 is SGHRS and CDR2 is YFSETQ in the germline V gene. DNA for the CDR3: TGCGCCAGCAGTTGGGCGGGAGTAACGTACACCGGGGAGCTGTTTTTT. Its translation is CASSWAGVTYTGELFF.

The chain employs TRBV13 and TRBJ2-5, with unresolved D. Trimming left V 5 bases short and J 1 base short, with 8 bases between. Germline V gene sequence: CDR1 PRHDT, CDR2 FYEKMQ (reference sequence). The CDR3 sequence is 13 residues long. The CDR3 here is CASSVRSQETQYF. The CDR3, as DNA: TGTGCCAGCAGCGTTAGGAGCCAAGAGACCCAGTACTTC.

The genes are TRBV27 and TRBJ1-1, with TRBD1 identical over 7 bases. V gave up 0 bases and J gave up 8 bases; unmatched junction bases: 9. CDR1 and CDR2 (germline): MNHEY, SMNVEV (reference sequence). The CDR3 loop spans 15 amino acids. CDR3: CASSLSDWNRGEAFF. The CDR3 nucleotides read TGTGCCAGCAGTTTATCGGATTGGAACAGGGGCGAAGCTTTCTTT.

This chain uses TRBV5-1 with TRBJ2-1, with 10 bases lining up with TRBD2. J was trimmed by 5 bases and V by 0 bases; bases with no gene match: 11. The germline V gene has CDR1 SGHRS and CDR2 YFSETQ. CDR3 length: 18 amino acids. CDR3 in DNA: TGCGCCAGCAGCTTGGTCCCTAGCGGGAGTGGTGGTCACAATGAGCAGTTCTTC. It yields the protein CASSLVPSGSGGHNEQFF.

The gene calls are TRBV19 and TRBJ2-1, with D tentatively TRBD1 (6 bases). Germline CDR1 LNHDA, CDR2 SQIVND (reference sequence). Trimming stripped 6 bases from V and 3 bases from J, with 15 bases between. This CDR3 has 15 amino acids. The CDR3 reads CASRDSAGVYNEQFF. In DNA, the CDR3 is TGTGCCAGTAGGGACAGTGCAGGGGTCTACAATGAGCAGTTCTTC.

The rearrangement joins TRBV14 to TRBJ1-4; TRBD1 matches 10 bases. Germline trimming cut 5 bases from V and 8 bases from J; bases unmatched to any gene: 5. Germline CDR1 reads SGHDN; CDR2 reads FVKESK. The CDR3 runs 14 residues. CDR3 in DNA: TGTGCCAGCAGCTCACTGACAGGGGGCGAAAAACTGTTTTTT. This sequence encodes CASSSLTGGEKLFF.

This chain connects TRBV24-1 to TRBJ2-1; TRBD1 matches 10 bases. J gave up 5 bases and V 3 bases, and 3 bases lay outside the gene matches. This CDR3 is built from 15 residues. The germline V gene has CDR1 KGHDR and CDR2 SFDVKD. CDR3 in DNA: TGTGCCACCAGTGATCCAGGGACAGGGGACAATGAGCAGTTCTTC. Translated: CATSDPGTGDNEQFF.

The chain couples TRBV27 to TRBJ2-4; no firm D call. Deletions cut 0 bases from V and 2 bases from J, with 14 bases between. This CDR3 has 17 residues. From germline, CDR1 is MNHEY and CDR2 SMNVEV (reference sequence). The CDR3 spells CASSLSSSVVPKNIQYF. The CDR3 bases are TGTGCCAGCAGTTTATCATCATCAGTCGTGCCCAAAAACATTCAGTACTTC.

The rearrangement joins TRBV11-2 to TRBJ2-7; D possibly corresponds to TRBD1 (5 bases). Germline CDR1 and CDR2: SGHAT and FQNNGV. This CDR3 region has 15 residues. V dropped 1 base and J dropped 1 base, with 11 bases sitting between them. The CDR3 sequence: CASSLGRAVSYEQYF. In nucleotides, the CDR3 is TGTGCCAGCAGCTTAGGCAGGGCTGTATCCTACGAGCAGTACTTC. The full variable domain, completed using reference TRBV11-2 and TRBJ2-7, is EAGVAQSPRYKIIEKRQSVAFWCNPISGHATLYWYQQILGQGPKLLIQFQNNGVVDDSQLPKDRFSAERLKGVDSTLKIQPAKLEDSAVYLCASSLGRAVSYEQYFGPGTRLTVT.

V usage is TRBV19 and J usage is TRBJ2-1, with 7 bases lining up with TRBD1. CDR3 length: 14 residues. V was clipped by 6 bases and J by 4 bases; unmatched bases: 6. CDR1 is LNHDA and CDR2 is SQIVND in the germline V gene (reference sequence). The CDR3 DNA is TGTGCCAGTAGGACAGGGATATGGTACAATGAGCAGTTCTTC. It is translated as CASRTGIWYNEQFF.

The chain links TRBV7-3 to TRBJ2-7, with D unclear. The CDR3 is made up of 12 amino acids. CDR1 SGHTA and CDR2 FQGTGA come from the germline V gene. Trimming pared 2 bases from V and 7 bases from J, leaving 9 bases between. The CDR3 DNA reads TGTGCCAGCAGCTTACCGCACCGGGAGCAGTACTTC. It specifies CASSLPHREQYF.

DNA for the CDR3: TGCGCCAGCAGCTTGGGGGTAGCGGGAGGGTACCAAGAGACCCAGTACTTC. Translating gives CASSLGVAGGYQETQYF. The gene calls are TRBV5-1 and TRBJ2-5, with 11 bases aligning to TRBD2. Germline-derived CDR1 and CDR2 are SGHRS and YFSETQ. The V gene end was trimmed by 0 bases and the J gene end by 0 bases; junction bases not matched to a gene: 4. The CDR3 runs 17 residues.

This clone was found once. J is TRBJ1-1 and V is TRBV25-1; tentatively, D is TRBD1 (5 bases). This CDR3 is built from 14 residues. The germline gives CDR1 MGHDK, CDR2 SYGVNS. The ends were cut back, 7 bases at V and 0 bases at J, with 12 bases in the middle. CDR3 region: CASKNTGMNTEAFF. In DNA, the CDR3 is TGTGCCAGCAAAAACACAGGCATGAACACTGAAGCTTTCTTT.

This clone occurred a few times. The chain recombines TRBV27 with TRBJ2-3; 10 nucleotides align to TRBD2. Trimming removed 6 bases from V and 3 bases from J; junction bases left unmatched: 3. CDR1 MNHEY and CDR2 SMNVEV come from the germline V gene (reference sequence). The CDR3 covers 14 residues. CDR3 sequence: CASRRGLATDTQYF. CDR3 sequence (DNA): TGTGCCAGCAGACGGGGACTAGCGACAGATACGCAGTATTTT.

The rearrangement links TRBV19 to TRBJ1-1; D unclear. CDR1 is LNHDA, CDR2 SQIVND, per germline (reference sequence). V shed 6 bases and J shed 0 bases, with 14 bases lying between them. The CDR3 consists of 15 residues. The CDR3 region is CASRLTNTMNTEAFF. DNA of the CDR3: TGTGCCAGTAGGTTGACAAATACCATGAACACTGAAGCTTTCTTT.